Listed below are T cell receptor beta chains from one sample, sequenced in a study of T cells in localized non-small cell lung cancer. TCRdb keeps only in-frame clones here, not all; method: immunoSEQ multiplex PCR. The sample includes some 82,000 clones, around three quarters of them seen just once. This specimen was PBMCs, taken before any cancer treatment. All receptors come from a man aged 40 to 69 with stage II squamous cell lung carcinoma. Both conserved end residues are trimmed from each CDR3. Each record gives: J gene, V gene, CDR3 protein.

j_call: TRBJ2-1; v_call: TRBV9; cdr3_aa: ASSVGTIGGNEQF
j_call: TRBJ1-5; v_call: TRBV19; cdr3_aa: ASSTGQVYSNQPQH
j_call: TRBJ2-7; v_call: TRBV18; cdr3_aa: ASSPPTSQGRLAYEQY
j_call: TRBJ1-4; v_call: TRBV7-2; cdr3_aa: ASSFRVGEKLF
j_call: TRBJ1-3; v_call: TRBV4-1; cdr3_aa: ASSQEPGQVSSGNTIY
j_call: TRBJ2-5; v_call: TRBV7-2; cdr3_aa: ASSLSRTGETQY
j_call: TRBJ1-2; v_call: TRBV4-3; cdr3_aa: ASSPTVDFNYGYT
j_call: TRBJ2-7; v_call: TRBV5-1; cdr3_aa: ASSLDSVAEQY
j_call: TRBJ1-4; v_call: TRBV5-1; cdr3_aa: ASSEQGAGEKLF
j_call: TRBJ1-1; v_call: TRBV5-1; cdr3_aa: ASSLEGPSEAF
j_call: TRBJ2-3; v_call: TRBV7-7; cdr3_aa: ASSLAAGRGDTQY
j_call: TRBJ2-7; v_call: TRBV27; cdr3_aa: ASRASGSQNEQY
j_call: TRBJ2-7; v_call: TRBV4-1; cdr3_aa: ASSQGISYEQY
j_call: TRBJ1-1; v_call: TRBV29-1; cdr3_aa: SARSWNTEAF
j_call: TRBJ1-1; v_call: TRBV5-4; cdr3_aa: ASRGDRNTEAF
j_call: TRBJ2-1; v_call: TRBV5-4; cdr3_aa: ASSPGGGIEQF
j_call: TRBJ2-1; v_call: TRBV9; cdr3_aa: ASSPQGAYNEQF
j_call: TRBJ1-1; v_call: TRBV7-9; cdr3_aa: ASSSGRINTEAF
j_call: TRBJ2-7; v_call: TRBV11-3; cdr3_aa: ASSPGPGEQY
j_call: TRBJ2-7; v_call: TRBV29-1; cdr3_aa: SVGPPSSGSYEQY
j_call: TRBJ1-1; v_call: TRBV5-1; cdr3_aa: ASSLAAEMNTEAF
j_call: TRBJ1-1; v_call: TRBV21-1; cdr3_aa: ASTVSSAEAF
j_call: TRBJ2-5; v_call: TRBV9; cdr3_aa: ASSGSTGLAGVETQY
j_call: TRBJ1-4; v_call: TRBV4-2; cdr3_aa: ASSQWGQGAEKLF
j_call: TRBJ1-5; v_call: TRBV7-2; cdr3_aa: ASSLSATGGYQPQH
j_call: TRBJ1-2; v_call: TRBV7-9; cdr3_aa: ASSLMGRDGGYT
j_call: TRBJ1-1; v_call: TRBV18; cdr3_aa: ASSRVQGSWLEAF
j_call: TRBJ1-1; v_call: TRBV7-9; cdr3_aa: ASSRRQDEAF
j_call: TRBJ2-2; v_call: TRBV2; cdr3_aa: ASSEAKGLAGPGELF
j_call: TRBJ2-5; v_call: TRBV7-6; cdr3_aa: ASSLGGGQETQY
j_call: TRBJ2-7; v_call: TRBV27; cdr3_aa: ASRFAGTGTYEQY
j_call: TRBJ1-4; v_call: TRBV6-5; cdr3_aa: ASSYSTNPANEKLF
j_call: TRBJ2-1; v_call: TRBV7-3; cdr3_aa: ASSSSGTRPIHEQF
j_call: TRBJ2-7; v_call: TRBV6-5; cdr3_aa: ASSYSGEGYEQY
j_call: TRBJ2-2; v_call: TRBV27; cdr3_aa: ASSLFASVNTGELF
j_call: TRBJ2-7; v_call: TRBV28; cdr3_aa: ASRRPGDHEQY
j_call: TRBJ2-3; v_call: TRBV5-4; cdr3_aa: ASSLFGTGKDTQY
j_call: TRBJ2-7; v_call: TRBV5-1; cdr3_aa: ASSSRAGGGEQY
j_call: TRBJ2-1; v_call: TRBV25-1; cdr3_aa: ASSEWGSSYNEQF
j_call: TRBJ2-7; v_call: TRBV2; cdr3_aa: ASKFRDRGYEQY
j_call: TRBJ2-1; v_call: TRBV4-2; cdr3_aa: ASSQGLAGGWDEQF
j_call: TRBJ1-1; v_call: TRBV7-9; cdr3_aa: ASNRAKGTEAF
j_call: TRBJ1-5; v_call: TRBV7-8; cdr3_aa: ASSLRGNQPQH
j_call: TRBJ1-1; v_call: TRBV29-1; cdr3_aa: SVSHGWGNTEAF
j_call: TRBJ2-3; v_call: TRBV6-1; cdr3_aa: ASSSVGQVTDTQY
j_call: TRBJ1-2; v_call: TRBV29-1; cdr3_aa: SVEVNRGHGYT
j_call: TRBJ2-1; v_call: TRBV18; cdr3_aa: ASSPAGTGFDEQF
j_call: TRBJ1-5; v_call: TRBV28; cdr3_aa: ASSFKQGLGMDQPQH
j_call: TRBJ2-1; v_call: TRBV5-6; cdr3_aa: ASSSSSIVGNEQF
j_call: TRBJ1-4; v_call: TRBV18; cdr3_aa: ASSPPLGQGDEKLF
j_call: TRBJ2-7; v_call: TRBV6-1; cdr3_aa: ASSDRTGGDGEQY
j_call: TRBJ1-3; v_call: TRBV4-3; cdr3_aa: ASSQDTFSGNTIY
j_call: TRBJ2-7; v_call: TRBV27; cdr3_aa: ASSRSGSGYEQY
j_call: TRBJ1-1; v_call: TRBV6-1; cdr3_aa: ASSEITEAF
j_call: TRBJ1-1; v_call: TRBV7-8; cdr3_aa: ASSFRDNTEAF
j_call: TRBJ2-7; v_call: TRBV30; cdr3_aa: AWSKWQGPYEQY
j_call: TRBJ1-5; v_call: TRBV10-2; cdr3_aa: ATSVGGGNQPQH
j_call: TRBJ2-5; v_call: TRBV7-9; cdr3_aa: ASSLGNQETQY
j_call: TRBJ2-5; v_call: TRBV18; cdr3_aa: ASSPGTSSKTQY